These T cell receptor beta chains were read from a single sample in a study of identical twins. TCRdb processed the 5' RACE reads anew with MiXCR; each CDR3 protein has one entry. Here the sample spans some 460,000 distinct CDR3 sequences, more than 13% being singletons. Another study also made use of these data, one on yellow fever vaccine responses in identical twins.

Sequenced material: CD4+ T cells sorted from blood. The receptors were sampled from a woman aged 18-30 years in good health. CDR3s include the opening cysteine and the closing phenylalanine or tryptophan. The D gene is left open where the match is weak. Part of the rows lack a size; the others show once, few, many or a class for expanded clones.

d_call j_call v_call clone_size cdr3_aa cdr3_nt
. TRBJ1-1 TRBV20-1 . CSAKRGTKNTEAFF TGCAGTGCGAAGAGGGGGACAAAGAACACTGAAGCTTTCTTT
TRBD1 TRBJ2-7 TRBV15 . CATSSDTGTVPYEQYF TGTGCCACCAGCAGCGACACCGGGACAGTGCCCTACGAGCAGTACTTC
. TRBJ2-3 TRBV2 . CASSGRGDTQYF TGTGCCAGCAGTGGGAGGGGGGATACGCAGTATTTT
. TRBJ2-5 TRBV7-2 . CASSSGITLGTQYF TGTGCCAGCAGCTCCGGGATTACCCTTGGGACCCAGTACTTC
. TRBJ2-7 TRBV30 . CAWSSMVQTYEQYF TGTGCCTGGAGCAGTATGGTACAGACCTACGAGCAGTACTTC
TRBD1 TRBJ2-1 TRBV10-3 . CAISDQGAAAYNEQFF TGTGCCATCAGTGACCAGGGGGCGGCCGCCTACAATGAGCAGTTCTTC
. TRBJ2-7 TRBV7-9 . CASTPRAGEQYF TGTGCCAGCACGCCCAGGGCTGGGGAGCAGTACTTC
. TRBJ1-1 TRBV5-1 . CASSSRDGGTEAFF TGCGCCAGCAGCTCCCGGGACGGGGGGACTGAAGCTTTCTTT
. TRBJ1-6 TRBV4-2 . CASSVRGGTSPLHF TGTGCCAGCAGCGTAAGAGGAGGGACTTCACCCCTCCACTTT
. TRBJ2-1 TRBV7-9 few CASSSSGEQFF TGTGCCAGCAGCTCCTCTGGAGAGCAGTTCTTC
TRBD2 TRBJ2-3 TRBV7-3 few CASTSGAGGPTTQYF TGTGCCAGCACCTCGGGAGCGGGGGGGCCGACGACGCAGTATTTT
TRBD2 TRBJ2-1 TRBV15 . CATSRDLAGVGNEQFF TGTGCCACCAGCAGGGACCTAGCGGGAGTCGGGAATGAGCAGTTCTTC
TRBD2 TRBJ2-3 TRBV7-2 once CARSLASGRTDTQYF TGTGCCAGAAGCTTAGCTAGCGGGAGGACAGATACGCAGTATTTT
. TRBJ2-1 TRBV7-2 . CASSLQAPDYNEQFF TGTGCCAGCAGCTTGCAGGCTCCCGACTACAATGAGCAGTTCTTC
. TRBJ2-5 TRBV20-1 . CSASGGRETQYF TGCAGTGCTAGTGGAGGGAGGGAGACCCAGTACTTC
TRBD2 TRBJ2-7 TRBV15 many CATSRGISGLANEQYF TGTGCCACCAGCAGAGGAATTTCAGGACTAGCGAATGAGCAGTACTTC
. TRBJ1-4 TRBV9 . CASSSSGWDEKLFF TGTGCCAGCAGCTCATCAGGGTGGGATGAAAAACTGTTTTTT
TRBD1 TRBJ2-1 TRBV29-1 . CSVDRGGENEQFF TGCAGCGTCGACAGGGGGGGCGAGAATGAGCAGTTCTTC